This TCR beta chain was captured by sequencing in a study of blood T cell repertoires in COVID-19. On the study more broadly: Sources were T cells, B-cell-depleted T cells, or PBMCs; the material itself was cDNA or gDNA.

In the authors' workflow: Nucleated cell number was recorded as an estimate derived from reference gene primer amplification. Libraries were prepared by immunoSEQ multiplex PCR; TCRdb keeps only in-frame clonotypes and omits some of them. V, J and clone size were drawn from that table, and D and trimming were deduced from the DNA. In the table there are tens of thousands of clones, approximately 90% of which are singletons. Germline CDR1 LNHNV, CDR2 YYDKDF (reference sequence). This CDR3 has 16 residues. V shed 1 base, J shed 3 bases, and the junction held 6 bases outside the gene matches. The receptor was isolated from a human donor with active COVID-19. The donor label of this sample is uncertain. The rearrangement uses TRBV15 and TRBJ1-5; 7 nucleotides align to TRBD1. Sequencing input: peripheral blood. In DNA, the CDR3 is TGTGCCACCAGCAGAGTAGACCAGGGGGTCAATCAGCCCCAGCATTTT. Translation: CATSRVDQGVNQPQHF. Using reference TRBV15 and TRBJ1-5 for the parts outside the CDR3, the full variable domain is DAMVIQNPRYQVTQFGKPVTLSCSQTLNHNVMYWYQQKSSQAPKLLFHYYDKDFNNEADTPDNFQSRRPNTSFCFLDIRSPGLGDTAMYLCATSRVDQGVNQPQHFGDGTRLSIL.